The rows below give T cell receptor beta chains drawn from one sample of a study of blood T cell repertoires in COVID-19. Only in-frame clones appear in the TCRdb table, and some are missing; sequencing was by immunoSEQ multiplex PCR. The table records roughly 210,000 clones, around 84% of them present only once. Sequencing used peripheral blood. These receptors originate from a woman older than 75 with COVID-19, enrolled during active disease. Both conserved end residues are part of each CDR3. Fields, in order: J gene, clone size, V gene, CDR3 length, D gene, CDR3 DNA, CDR3 protein. D genes are given only for firm matches. A row's size may be missing; if present it is once, few, many or a size class.

J gene: TRBJ1-5; clone size: NA; V gene: TRBV12-3/TRBV12-4; CDR3 length: 13; D gene: NA; CDR3 DNA: TGTGCCAGCAAAGGGGCTGGCAATCAGCCCCAGCATTTT; CDR3 protein: CASKGAGNQPQHF
J gene: TRBJ2-1; clone size: once; V gene: TRBV14; CDR3 length: 14; D gene: TRBD2; CDR3 DNA: TGTGCCAGCAGCCCGGGACTAGCGGGGAATGAGCAGTTCTTC; CDR3 protein: CASSPGLAGNEQFF
J gene: TRBJ2-3; clone size: NA; V gene: TRBV7-2; CDR3 length: 16; D gene: TRBD1; CDR3 DNA: TGTGCCAGCAGCTTAGCAGGGACAGGGGGCGCCGGTACGCAGTATTTT; CDR3 protein: CASSLAGTGGAGTQYF
J gene: TRBJ2-5; clone size: once; V gene: TRBV7-2; CDR3 length: 16; D gene: TRBD2; CDR3 DNA: TGTGCCAGCAGCTTCCGCGGGGGGGCTGAGGGAGAGACCCAGTACTTC; CDR3 protein: CASSFRGGAEGETQYF
J gene: TRBJ2-5; clone size: NA; V gene: TRBV5-1; CDR3 length: 14; D gene: TRBD1; CDR3 DNA: TGCGCCAGCGGGACAGGGGGAACGCAAGAGACCCAGTACTTC; CDR3 protein: CASGTGGTQETQYF
J gene: TRBJ2-3; clone size: NA; V gene: TRBV5-1; CDR3 length: 16; D gene: NA; CDR3 DNA: TGCGCCAGCAGCTTGTTGTCATCGGGACTCACAGATACGCAGTATTTT; CDR3 protein: CASSLLSSGLTDTQYF
J gene: TRBJ2-2; clone size: NA; V gene: TRBV19; CDR3 length: 17; D gene: NA; CDR3 DNA: TGTGCCAGTAGTGATCGACAGCGTACCGCGAACACCGGGGAGCTGTTTTTT; CDR3 protein: CASSDRQRTANTGELFF
J gene: TRBJ1-1; clone size: NA; V gene: TRBV5-1; CDR3 length: 14; D gene: TRBD1; CDR3 DNA: TGCGCCAGCGCACTACAGGGGGGGAACACTGAAGCTTTCTTT; CDR3 protein: CASALQGGNTEAFF
J gene: TRBJ2-1; clone size: once; V gene: TRBV6-1; CDR3 length: 13; D gene: NA; CDR3 DNA: TGTGCCAGCAGTGAATTAGAGTACCGCAACCAGTTCTTC; CDR3 protein: CASSELEYRNQFF
J gene: TRBJ2-7; clone size: NA; V gene: TRBV28; CDR3 length: 13; D gene: TRBD2; CDR3 DNA: TGTGCCAGCATTTCGGGGGGTCCCTACGAGCAGTACTTC; CDR3 protein: CASISGGPYEQYF
J gene: TRBJ2-2; clone size: few; V gene: TRBV1; CDR3 length: 17; D gene: NA; CDR3 DNA: TGCACCAGCAGCCTGGGACCTAGCGGGCGCGGCACCGGGGAGCTGTTTTTT; CDR3 protein: CTSSLGPSGRGTGELFF
J gene: TRBJ2-2; clone size: NA; V gene: TRBV7-3; CDR3 length: 14; D gene: NA; CDR3 DNA: TGTGCCAGCAGGTCGGGGGGCGACACCGGGGAGCTGTTTTTT; CDR3 protein: CASRSGGDTGELFF
J gene: TRBJ2-3; clone size: NA; V gene: TRBV5-4; CDR3 length: 16; D gene: TRBD2; CDR3 DNA: TGTGCCAGCAGCTTGGAGGTAGCGGGGGGGAGGGGTACGCAGTATTTT; CDR3 protein: CASSLEVAGGRGTQYF
J gene: TRBJ2-7; clone size: NA; V gene: TRBV7-2; CDR3 length: 16; D gene: TRBD1; CDR3 DNA: TGTGCCAGCAGCTCACAAGGACAGGGTAGTACCTACGAGCAGTACTTC; CDR3 protein: CASSSQGQGSTYEQYF
J gene: TRBJ2-3; clone size: NA; V gene: TRBV3-1/TRBV3-2; CDR3 length: 15; D gene: TRBD1; CDR3 DNA: TGTGCCAGCAGCCAAGGGACAGGCATGTCGGATACGCAGTATTTT; CDR3 protein: CASSQGTGMSDTQYF
J gene: TRBJ1-4; clone size: once; V gene: TRBV19; CDR3 length: 15; D gene: TRBD1; CDR3 DNA: TGTGCCAGTAGGTTCATCGGACAGGGTACTGAAAAACTGTTTTTT; CDR3 protein: CASRFIGQGTEKLFF
J gene: TRBJ2-7; clone size: NA; V gene: TRBV6-5; CDR3 length: 15; D gene: TRBD1; CDR3 DNA: TGTGCCAGCAGTTATTCCGGGACAGGCTCCTACGAGCAGTACTTC; CDR3 protein: CASSYSGTGSYEQYF
J gene: TRBJ2-2; clone size: NA; V gene: TRBV10-3; CDR3 length: 21; D gene: TRBD2; CDR3 DNA: TGTGCCATCAGTAACACGGACGGGAGACTAGCGGGGGGCCAGAGCACCGGGGAGCTGTTTTTT; CDR3 protein: CAISNTDGRLAGGQSTGELFF
J gene: TRBJ1-4; clone size: NA; V gene: TRBV20-1; CDR3 length: 10; D gene: NA; CDR3 DNA: TGCAGTGCTCCCGGGGTAAAACTGTTTTTT; CDR3 protein: CSAPGVKLFF
J gene: TRBJ2-3; clone size: NA; V gene: TRBV29-1; CDR3 length: 12; D gene: NA; CDR3 DNA: TGCAGCGTTCCGGGAAGCACAGATACGCAGTATTTT; CDR3 protein: CSVPGSTDTQYF
J gene: TRBJ1-1; clone size: NA; V gene: TRBV4-1; CDR3 length: 16; D gene: NA; CDR3 DNA: TGCGCCAGCAGCCCGTGGCCTCGGGTTAGTGAAACTGAAGCTTTCTTT; CDR3 protein: CASSPWPRVSETEAFF
J gene: TRBJ2-1; clone size: NA; V gene: TRBV5-1; CDR3 length: 16; D gene: TRBD1; CDR3 DNA: TGCGCCAGCAGCTTGGCCGGGACAGCCCAGGGAAATGAGCAGTTCTTC; CDR3 protein: CASSLAGTAQGNEQFF
J gene: TRBJ1-1; clone size: NA; V gene: TRBV19; CDR3 length: 13; D gene: NA; CDR3 DNA: TGTGCCAGTAGTACCACCGACAGCCTAGAAGCTTTCTTT; CDR3 protein: CASSTTDSLEAFF
J gene: TRBJ2-2; clone size: NA; V gene: TRBV5-1; CDR3 length: 14; D gene: NA; CDR3 DNA: TGCGCCAGCAGCTTGGCCCTGAACACCGGGGAGCTGTTTTTT; CDR3 protein: CASSLALNTGELFF
J gene: TRBJ2-1; clone size: NA; V gene: TRBV28; CDR3 length: 15; D gene: TRBD1; CDR3 DNA: TGTGCCAGCAGTTTTCCCCCTTGGACAGGCAATGAGCAGTTCTTC; CDR3 protein: CASSFPPWTGNEQFF
J gene: TRBJ1-3; clone size: NA; V gene: TRBV7-9; CDR3 length: 16; D gene: NA; CDR3 DNA: TGTGCCAGCAGCTTAGCGGTCCAGCGCTCTGGAAACACCATATATTTT; CDR3 protein: CASSLAVQRSGNTIYF
J gene: TRBJ1-4; clone size: NA; V gene: TRBV3-1/TRBV3-2; CDR3 length: 15; D gene: TRBD1; CDR3 DNA: TGTGCCAGCAGCCTAAATGGGGACAGGGGGGAAAAACTGTTTTTT; CDR3 protein: CASSLNGDRGEKLFF
J gene: TRBJ1-1; clone size: NA; V gene: TRBV18; CDR3 length: 13; D gene: NA; CDR3 DNA: TGTGCCAGCTCACCACAGCTGAACACTGAAGCTTTCTTT; CDR3 protein: CASSPQLNTEAFF
J gene: TRBJ2-3; clone size: NA; V gene: TRBV7-3; CDR3 length: 14; D gene: NA; CDR3 DNA: TGTGCCAGCAGCTTTGGGAGCCGCACAGATACGCAGTATTTT; CDR3 protein: CASSFGSRTDTQYF
J gene: TRBJ2-5; clone size: NA; V gene: TRBV9; CDR3 length: 16; D gene: TRBD2; CDR3 DNA: TGTGCCAGCAGCCCAGGAGTAGCGGGGGGGCCCGAGACCCAGTACTTC; CDR3 protein: CASSPGVAGGPETQYF
J gene: TRBJ1-4; clone size: NA; V gene: TRBV18; CDR3 length: 16; D gene: NA; CDR3 DNA: TGTGCCAGCTCACGCGATGACGGGGGGCGGAGTGAAAAACTGTTTTTT; CDR3 protein: CASSRDDGGRSEKLFF
J gene: TRBJ1-3; clone size: few; V gene: TRBV18; CDR3 length: 13; D gene: NA; CDR3 DNA: TGTGCCAGCTCACAGGGGTCTGGAAACACCATATATTTT; CDR3 protein: CASSQGSGNTIYF
J gene: TRBJ1-1; clone size: once; V gene: TRBV5-6; CDR3 length: 14; D gene: NA; CDR3 DNA: TGTGCCAGCAGCTTGGGTCAGGGAAAGGGATCAGCTTTCTTT; CDR3 protein: CASSLGQGKGSAFF
J gene: TRBJ2-5; clone size: NA; V gene: TRBV4-1; CDR3 length: 15; D gene: NA; CDR3 DNA: TGCGCCAGCAGCCACCCCGGGATTCAAGGAGAGACCCAGTACTTC; CDR3 protein: CASSHPGIQGETQYF
J gene: TRBJ1-1; clone size: NA; V gene: TRBV11-3; CDR3 length: 13; D gene: NA; CDR3 DNA: TGTGCCAGCAGCGTAGGTTCAGGGACTGAAGCTTTCTTT; CDR3 protein: CASSVGSGTEAFF
J gene: TRBJ1-1; clone size: NA; V gene: TRBV28; CDR3 length: 18; D gene: NA; CDR3 DNA: TGTGCCAGCACCACGGAGGACGGAATCCGGGGGGTGAACACTGAAGCTTTCTTT; CDR3 protein: CASTTEDGIRGVNTEAFF
J gene: TRBJ1-6; clone size: NA; V gene: TRBV11-3; CDR3 length: 17; D gene: TRBD1; CDR3 DNA: TGTGCCAGCAGCCCGACAGGGGGAGAAGCCTATAATTCACCCCTCCACTTT; CDR3 protein: CASSPTGGEAYNSPLHF
J gene: TRBJ1-3; clone size: once; V gene: TRBV18; CDR3 length: 18; D gene: NA; CDR3 DNA: TGTGCCAGCTCACCATTCCCTACCGGGCCCCTAGGCGGAGGCACCATATATTTT; CDR3 protein: CASSPFPTGPLGGGTIYF
J gene: TRBJ1-6; clone size: NA; V gene: TRBV5-4; CDR3 length: 13; D gene: NA; CDR3 DNA: TGTGCCAGCAGCTTGGACAGGAATTCACCCCTCCACTTT; CDR3 protein: CASSLDRNSPLHF
J gene: TRBJ2-1; clone size: NA; V gene: TRBV30; CDR3 length: 13; D gene: NA; CDR3 DNA: TGTGCCTGGAGTCAGGGGATTTACAATGAGCAGTTCTTC; CDR3 protein: CAWSQGIYNEQFF
J gene: TRBJ2-7; clone size: NA; V gene: TRBV2; CDR3 length: 12; D gene: TRBD2; CDR3 DNA: TGTGCCAGCAAGGGACTAGCCTCCGAGCAGTACTTC; CDR3 protein: CASKGLASEQYF
J gene: TRBJ2-5; clone size: few; V gene: TRBV5-4; CDR3 length: 14; D gene: NA; CDR3 DNA: TGTGCCAGCAGCTTGTCCCGGACTGAAGAGACCCAGTACTTC; CDR3 protein: CASSLSRTEETQYF
J gene: TRBJ1-2; clone size: NA; V gene: TRBV3-1/TRBV3-2; CDR3 length: 15; D gene: TRBD1; CDR3 DNA: TGTGCCAGCAGCCCCGACAGGGGGCATCGCTATGGCTACACCTTC; CDR3 protein: CASSPDRGHRYGYTF
J gene: TRBJ2-3; clone size: NA; V gene: TRBV30; CDR3 length: 13; D gene: TRBD2; CDR3 DNA: TGTGCCTGGAGCGGGACTAGCGTGGATACGCAGTATTTT; CDR3 protein: CAWSGTSVDTQYF
J gene: TRBJ1-3; clone size: NA; V gene: TRBV2; CDR3 length: 15; D gene: TRBD1; CDR3 DNA: TGTGCCAGCAGCTCGACAGGGTTAACTGGAAACACCATATATTTT; CDR3 protein: CASSSTGLTGNTIYF
J gene: TRBJ2-3; clone size: NA; V gene: TRBV5-1; CDR3 length: 16; D gene: TRBD2; CDR3 DNA: TGCGCCAGCAGCTTGGAAGGGACTAGGAGCGCAGATACGCAGTATTTT; CDR3 protein: CASSLEGTRSADTQYF
J gene: TRBJ1-4; clone size: NA; V gene: TRBV5-4; CDR3 length: 14; D gene: NA; CDR3 DNA: TGTGCCAGCAGCTTATCAGGGTTACGCGAAAAACTGTTTTTT; CDR3 protein: CASSLSGLREKLFF
J gene: TRBJ1-2; clone size: NA; V gene: TRBV2; CDR3 length: 13; D gene: NA; CDR3 DNA: TGTGCCAGCAGTAGGACTGTCGTAAATGGCTACACCTTC; CDR3 protein: CASSRTVVNGYTF
J gene: TRBJ2-7; clone size: once; V gene: TRBV7-8; CDR3 length: 15; D gene: TRBD1; CDR3 DNA: TGTGCCAGCAGCTTAAGTTCGACAGGGGGCTACGAGCAGTACTTC; CDR3 protein: CASSLSSTGGYEQYF
J gene: TRBJ1-3; clone size: NA; V gene: TRBV7-2; CDR3 length: 17; D gene: TRBD1; CDR3 DNA: TGTGCCAGCAGCTTAGGGACAGGGGGTACGAGAGGAAACACCATATATTTT; CDR3 protein: CASSLGTGGTRGNTIYF
J gene: TRBJ2-3; clone size: NA; V gene: TRBV7-9; CDR3 length: 15; D gene: TRBD2; CDR3 DNA: TGTGCGGGGGCGGGGGGGCCTCCCTACACAGATACGCAGTATTTT; CDR3 protein: CAGAGGPPYTDTQYF
J gene: TRBJ2-2; clone size: NA; V gene: TRBV5-8; CDR3 length: 15; D gene: NA; CDR3 DNA: TGTGCCAGCAGCTCCGGGACACTTAACACCGGGGAGCTGTTTTTT; CDR3 protein: CASSSGTLNTGELFF
J gene: TRBJ2-2; clone size: NA; V gene: TRBV5-1; CDR3 length: 15; D gene: NA; CDR3 DNA: TGCGCCAGCAGCTTGGTGGCAGGTGCCACCGGGGAGCTGTTTTTT; CDR3 protein: CASSLVAGATGELFF
J gene: TRBJ1-2; clone size: few; V gene: TRBV28; CDR3 length: 15; D gene: TRBD1; CDR3 DNA: TGTGCCAGCAGTGGTCCCGGGACAGATAACTATGGCTACACCTTC; CDR3 protein: CASSGPGTDNYGYTF